These T cell receptor beta chains were read from a single sample in a study of cytotoxic CD8 clonotypes in ibrutinib-treated CLL. The data were produced by immunoSEQ multiplex PCR, yet TCRdb's version contains in-frame clones alone and is incomplete. The sample lists approximately 340,000 clones; about 64% were seen once. This specimen consisted of PBMCs, obtained after 36 months of ibrutinib treatment. All receptors derive from a human donor with chronic lymphocytic leukemia. The CDR3 runs from the conserved cysteine through the conserved F or W. D genes are given only for firm matches. Size tells how often a clone was seen (once, few, many) or the class of an expanded clone, and some rows leave it out.

V gene	D gene	J gene	clone size	CDR3 DNA	CDR3 protein
TRBV7-2	-	TRBJ2-1	-	TGTGCCAGCAGCTTCGCAGGGAATTACAATGAGCAGTTCTTC	CASSFAGNYNEQFF
TRBV11-2	TRBD1	TRBJ2-7	-	TGTGCCAGCAGCCTCGAATGGGACAGCTCCTACGAGCAGTACTTC	CASSLEWDSSYEQYF
TRBV29-1	-	TRBJ2-3	-	TGCAGCGTTGAAGACCGGTCTCATCGTACAGATACGCAGTATTTT	CSVEDRSHRTDTQYF
TRBV5-6	-	TRBJ1-4	-	TGTGCCAGCAGCTTGGTGCAGGGTAATGAAAAACTGTTTTTT	CASSLVQGNEKLFF
TRBV15	-	TRBJ1-3	once	TGTGCCACCAGCCGCGGTAGCTCTGGAAACACCATATATTTT	CATSRGSSGNTIYF
TRBV11-2	-	TRBJ2-3	-	TGTGCCAGCAGCCCCCGTAGTTGGGAAGGTACAGATACGCAGTATTTT	CASSPRSWEGTDTQYF
TRBV6-4	-	TRBJ1-2	few	TGTGCCAGCAGTGTTGCCAGGGGCTATGGCTACACCTTC	CASSVARGYGYTF
TRBV27	-	TRBJ1-5	-	TGTGCCAGCAGTTTAACAGGGCCCTATAGCAATCAGCCCCAGCATTTT	CASSLTGPYSNQPQHF
TRBV7-6	-	TRBJ1-2	few	TGTGCCAGCAGCGATGAGGTCAGGGGTTCTAACTATGGCTACACCTTC	CASSDEVRGSNYGYTF
TRBV4-1	-	TRBJ2-7	-	TGCGCCAGCAGCCAAGTACCGAGGGGGAGAGACTACGAGCAGTACTTC	CASSQVPRGRDYEQYF
TRBV28	-	TRBJ2-1	-	TGTGCCACCCTGGGGCCGATGACCTACAATGAGCAGTTCTTC	CATLGPMTYNEQFF
TRBV7-9	TRBD1	TRBJ2-1	few	TGTGCCAGCAGCAACAGGGGCGATGAGCAGTTCTTC	CASSNRGDEQFF
TRBV5-1	-	TRBJ1-1	-	TGCGCCAGCAGCTCTCAGGGACACCAGAACACTGAAGCTTTCTTT	CASSSQGHQNTEAFF
TRBV14	-	TRBJ2-7	-	TGTGCCAGCAGCCAAGGAGGCACAGGCTCCTACGAGCAGTACTTC	CASSQGGTGSYEQYF
TRBV2	-	TRBJ1-5	-	TGTGCCAGCAGTGAAGACGGGACCCGGGGGGTTACCCAGCATTTT	CASSEDGTRGVTQHF
TRBV2	-	TRBJ2-3	-	TGTGCCAGCCTCCGGGACGGCACAGATACGCAGTATTTT	CASLRDGTDTQYF
TRBV29-1	-	TRBJ1-1	many	TGCAGCTTCACAGGACGGGTGAACACTGAAGCTTTCTTT	CSFTGRVNTEAFF
TRBV10-2	-	TRBJ2-5	-	TGCGCCAGCAGTGATCGGGGGAGAGAGACCCAGTACTTC	CASSDRGRETQYF
TRBV5-1	-	TRBJ2-2	few	TGCGCCAGCAGCTTGGTCGGGACCGGGGAGCTGTTTTTT	CASSLVGTGELFF
TRBV15	-	TRBJ2-7	-	TGTGCCACCAGCAGAGATAGGGGGGCTAAGTCCTACGAGCAGTACTTC	CATSRDRGAKSYEQYF
TRBV4-3	TRBD1	TRBJ1-3	-	TGCGCCAGCAGCCAAGAAGACAGGGGGTCTGGAAACACCATATATTTT	CASSQEDRGSGNTIYF
TRBV5-5	-	TRBJ2-7	-	TGTGCCAGCAGCTTTCGGACGGAGGTCTACGAGCAGTACTTC	CASSFRTEVYEQYF
TRBV5-1	-	TRBJ1-4	-	TGCGCCAGCAGCTTGATCAGGGCCACCAAAAATGAAAAACTGTTTTTT	CASSLIRATKNEKLFF
TRBV19	-	TRBJ1-5	-	TGTGCCAGTAATGATGGGTCCCAGCCCCAGCATTTT	CASNDGSQPQHF
TRBV6-6	-	TRBJ1-5	once	TGTGCCAGCACCCTTACAGAGGGGAATCAGCCCCAGCATTTT	CASTLTEGNQPQHF
TRBV27	-	TRBJ2-5	-	TGTGCCAGCAGGACCTCAACAGGCCGAAAGGCCCAGTACTTC	CASRTSTGRKAQYF
TRBV5-1	-	TRBJ2-5	-	TGCGCCAGCAGCGACAACCAAGAGACCCAGTACTTC	CASSDNQETQYF
TRBV29-1	-	TRBJ1-1	-	TGCAGCGTTGAAGATCTGGACAGGAACACTGAAGCTTTCTTT	CSVEDLDRNTEAFF
TRBV7-8	TRBD1	TRBJ2-3	-	TGTGCCAGCAGCTTATTGCCAGGGGGTGCCCTTGTGGATACGCAGTATTTT	CASSLLPGGALVDTQYF
TRBV7-2	-	TRBJ2-7	-	TGTGCCAGCAGCTTAGTGGCCCTTGTACAGGGAGAAGAGCAGTACTTC	CASSLVALVQGEEQYF
TRBV27	-	TRBJ1-5	-	TGTGCCAGCAGTTTAAAGGGGGGATATAGCAATCAGCCCCAGCATTTT	CASSLKGGYSNQPQHF
TRBV7-8	TRBD1	TRBJ2-7	-	TGTGCCAGCAGCTTAGCGTCCTCGGGACAGTCCTACGAGCAGTACTTC	CASSLASSGQSYEQYF
TRBV5-4	-	TRBJ1-2	few	TGTGCCAGCACCGGCCTGGGTGGCTACACCTTC	CASTGLGGYTF
TRBV6-4	TRBD1	TRBJ2-2	-	TGTGCCAGCAGTGACCTTCCGCAGGGGGTCCCGAACACCGGGGAGCTGTTTTTT	CASSDLPQGVPNTGELFF
TRBV19	TRBD1	TRBJ1-2	-	TGTGCCAGTACCAGAGGGACAGGGTATCGTGGCTACACCTTC	CASTRGTGYRGYTF
TRBV6-4	-	TRBJ2-1	-	TGTGCCAGCAGTGCACAGGTTGGGGTATACAATGAGCAGTTCTTC	CASSAQVGVYNEQFF
TRBV2	-	TRBJ1-1	-	TGTGCCAGCAGTGAATTGATGAACACTGAAGCTTTCTTT	CASSELMNTEAFF
TRBV7-2	-	TRBJ1-5	-	TGTGCCAGCAGCTTACCGGGGGGGCTCACCAATCAGCCCCAGCATTTT	CASSLPGGLTNQPQHF
TRBV5-1	-	TRBJ1-3	few	TGCGCCAGCAGCTCCTATCTGGGAACTGGAAACACCATATATTTT	CASSSYLGTGNTIYF
TRBV6-1	-	TRBJ2-3	-	TGTGCCAGCAGTGTATGGGTCGCAGATACGCAGTATTTT	CASSVWVADTQYF